A selection of T cell receptor beta chains follows, all from one sample in a study of OX40 agonist ivuxolimab in advanced cancers. The data were produced by immunoSEQ multiplex PCR, yet TCRdb's version contains in-frame clones alone and is incomplete. The profile shows tens of thousands of clones, about 88% of them singletons. The specimen was CD4+ or CD8+ T cells sorted from blood, collected in a trial of the OX40 agonist ivuxolimab. These receptors originate from an adult with an advanced solid tumor such as melanoma, head and neck, liver or kidney cancer. Each CDR3 is given with its conserved first and last residue. Each record gives: CDR3 protein, J gene, V gene.

CASSYRLGQGEQYF,TRBJ2-7,TRBV6-5
CASSKPQGGAGTEAFF,TRBJ1-1,TRBV19
CSVGKGTLGEQFF,TRBJ2-1,TRBV29-1
CASSLELGSYEQYF,TRBJ2-7,TRBV13
CASAPAGYGYTF,TRBJ1-2,TRBV2
CASTLQGAGQPQHF,TRBJ1-5,TRBV2
CASSPTSGGHYNEQFF,TRBJ2-1,TRBV5-1
CASSDTRPQFF,TRBJ2-1,TRBV7-9
CAWEGHNTEAFF,TRBJ1-1,TRBV30
CATSGGSSYNSPLHF,TRBJ1-6,TRBV15
CASISNQNQPQHF,TRBJ1-5,TRBV28
CASITGGTGTDTQYF,TRBJ2-3,TRBV6-1
CASSLGGRLYEQYF,TRBJ2-7,TRBV18
CASSTTSWVDNEQFF,TRBJ2-1,TRBV28
CASSLGQGLSGYTF,TRBJ1-2,TRBV7-2
CASSWGGTQVVYEQYF,TRBJ2-7,TRBV11-3
CASSSRGSPKNSPLHF,TRBJ1-6,TRBV5-4
CASSFQDRGNTEAFF,TRBJ1-1,TRBV5-4
CASSGPVGGEAFF,TRBJ1-1,TRBV25-1
CASSPSGTSSYNEQFF,TRBJ2-1,TRBV7-3
CASSWDPNTEAFF,TRBJ1-1,TRBV5-5
CASSPFTMQNRGKNIQYF,TRBJ2-4,TRBV28
CASGRGAPTSGYTF,TRBJ1-2,TRBV6-5
CAILAPGGARAFF,TRBJ1-1,TRBV10-3
CASSPEINSGYEQYF,TRBJ2-7,TRBV19
CASSYQGQGNGNTIYF,TRBJ1-3,TRBV6-5
CASSHPLRSDEQFF,TRBJ2-1,TRBV6-5
CASSPGQGVSNGYTF,TRBJ1-2,TRBV7-3
CASSDQETQYF,TRBJ2-5,TRBV9
CASKRTSGNTGELFF,TRBJ2-2,TRBV6-5
CASSVIPQGTGNTIYF,TRBJ1-3,TRBV11-1
CAISGGGRDQPQHF,TRBJ1-5,TRBV10-3
CASSSGPWDTQYF,TRBJ2-3,TRBV5-1
CASSFLSAGNQPQHF,TRBJ1-5,TRBV5-6
CASRTGLGQPQHF,TRBJ1-5,TRBV27
CASSSPGLRVEQYF,TRBJ2-7,TRBV6-5
CASSEAPGQDWSPLHF,TRBJ1-6,TRBV6-1
CASKRQGPGDGYTF,TRBJ1-2,TRBV6-5
CASSPGQWRTGELFF,TRBJ2-2,TRBV6-1
CASSPRGGLNIQYF,TRBJ2-4,TRBV27
CAWSRSGTGHSPLHF,TRBJ1-6,TRBV30
CASSMGPDYGYTF,TRBJ1-2,TRBV6-5
CASSADNYGYTF,TRBJ1-2,TRBV9
CAISELMRRTSGKLFF,TRBJ1-4,TRBV10-3
CASSVTLVGSPLHF,TRBJ1-6,TRBV9
CASSSGTANEQFF,TRBJ2-1,TRBV18
CASRRGSDGGETQYF,TRBJ2-5,TRBV10-1
CAWSVSGVRYEQYF,TRBJ2-7,TRBV30
CASSVSLAVETQYF,TRBJ2-5,TRBV2
CASSKDSNTEAFF,TRBJ1-1,TRBV6-4
CASSFGPNTEAFF,TRBJ1-1,TRBV11-3
CSASYLETQYF,TRBJ2-5,TRBV20-1
CASSLGGPSTGYGYTF,TRBJ1-2,TRBV27